Listed below are T cell receptor beta chains from one sample, sequenced in a study of cytomegalovirus exposure and HLA in healthy donors. The data were produced by immunoSEQ multiplex PCR, yet TCRdb's version contains in-frame clones alone and is incomplete. The sample yields around 90,000 clones, roughly 75% seen once. Source material: PBMCs. These TCRs come from a man aged 30 to 39 in good health and CMV-seronegative. CDR3s include the opening cysteine and the closing phenylalanine or tryptophan. The D gene is left open where the match is weak. Rows give clone size only sometimes, using once, few, many, or a class for an expanded clone.

once,15,TRBJ1-1,TRBD1,TRBV5-1,CASSPRTGTNTEAFF,TGCGCCAGCAGCCCCCGGACAGGTACGAACACTGAAGCTTTCTTT
.,13,TRBJ2-7,.,TRBV7-2,CASSPPVSYEQYF,TGTGCCAGCAGCCCCCCAGTTTCCTACGAGCAGTACTTC
.,18,TRBJ1-5,.,TRBV12-5,CASGLIIGSGRGFQPQHF,TGTGCTAGTGGTTTGATTATAGGGTCGGGCAGGGGTTTTCAGCCCCAGCATTTT
.,14,TRBJ1-2,.,TRBV18,CASSARGEDYGYTF,TGTGCCAGCTCAGCCAGGGGAGAGGACTATGGCTACACCTTC
.,12,TRBJ1-1,.,TRBV18,CASSSTGSEAFF,TGTGCCAGCTCGTCCACAGGGTCTGAAGCTTTCTTT
.,14,TRBJ2-7,.,TRBV9,CASSPGPAAYEQYF,TGTGCCAGCAGCCCGGGTCCCGCCGCCTACGAGCAGTACTTC
.,13,TRBJ1-1,.,TRBV7-9,CASSAGDSSEAFF,TGTGCCAGCAGCGCGGGGGATTCGTCTGAAGCTTTCTTT
.,14,TRBJ1-6,.,TRBV30,CAWSVRQDNSPLHF,TGTGCCTGGAGTGTACGTCAGGATAATTCACCCCTCCACTTT
.,15,TRBJ2-5,.,TRBV5-4,CASSKHGHSQETQYF,TGTGCCAGCAGCAAACATGGACATTCCCAAGAGACCCAGTACTTC
.,13,TRBJ1-1,.,TRBV5-1,CASSRQPGDEAFF,TGCGCCAGCAGCCGCCAACCGGGGGATGAAGCTTTCTTT
.,15,TRBJ1-2,TRBD1,TRBV6-4,CASSPRTGGYYGYTF,TGTGCCAGCAGTCCGCGGACAGGGGGCTATTATGGCTACACCTTC
.,13,TRBJ1-2,.,TRBV19,CASSPRARYGYTF,TGTGCCAGTAGTCCCAGGGCCAGGTACGGCTACACCTTC
.,15,TRBJ2-2,TRBD1,TRBV30,CAWVERDRETGELFF,TGTGCCTGGGTGGAAAGGGACAGGGAAACCGGGGAGCTGTTTTTT
.,13,TRBJ2-7,TRBD1,TRBV6-6,CASRRDSSYEQYF,TGTGCCAGCAGACGGGACAGCTCCTACGAGCAGTACTTC
.,14,TRBJ2-7,TRBD1,TRBV28,CASSFRDRGREQYF,TGTGCCAGCAGTTTCCGGGACAGGGGGCGCGAGCAGTACTTC
.,15,TRBJ2-3,.,TRBV4-1,CASSQDGLSTDTQYF,TGCGCCAGCAGCCAAGATGGGCTCTCCACAGATACGCAGTATTTT
few,13,TRBJ2-7,TRBD2,TRBV5-4,CASSLGSGGEQYF,TGTGCCAGCAGCTTGGGGTCGGGGGGCGAGCAGTACTTC
.,16,TRBJ2-7,TRBD2,TRBV4-2,CASSQDHAGGHYEQYF,TGTGCCAGCAGCCAAGACCACGCGGGGGGGCACTACGAGCAGTACTTC
few,15,TRBJ1-6,.,TRBV2,CASSAGTLGNSPLHF,TGTGCCAGCAGTGCGGGGACATTGGGTAATTCACCCCTCCACTTT
.,15,TRBJ1-1,.,TRBV6-1,CASKPEGTGGFEAFF,TGTGCCAGCAAACCCGAGGGGACGGGGGGCTTTGAAGCTTTCTTT
.,14,TRBJ2-7,.,TRBV9,CASSEAGSSYEQYF,TGTGCCAGCAGCGAGGCGGGGAGCTCCTACGAGCAGTACTTC
.,15,TRBJ2-1,TRBD1,TRBV28,CASSAPGTGGREQFF,TGTGCCAGCAGCGCTCCCGGGACAGGGGGCCGGGAGCAGTTCTTC
.,13,TRBJ2-3,.,TRBV25-1,CASSEGGTDTQYF,TGTGCCAGCAGTGAAGGCGGGACGGATACGCAGTATTTT
.,16,TRBJ2-1,TRBD2,TRBV9,CASSVVMAGGVNEQFF,TGTGCCAGCAGCGTAGTAATGGCGGGGGGGGTCAATGAGCAGTTCTTC
.,16,TRBJ1-5,.,TRBV6-1,CASSENTGSSNQPQHF,TGTGCCAGCAGTGAAAACACAGGGAGTAGCAATCAGCCCCAGCATTTT
few,13,TRBJ1-2,TRBD1,TRBV14,CASSQPGQHGYTF,TGTGCCAGCAGCCAACCGGGACAGCATGGCTACACCTTC
.,14,TRBJ2-7,.,TRBV6-1,CASSESWTPYEQYF,TGTGCCAGCAGTGAAAGTTGGACACCATACGAGCAGTACTTC
.,14,TRBJ2-3,.,TRBV6-5,CASSYREPTDTQYF,TGTGCCAGCAGTTACCGAGAGCCCACAGATACGCAGTATTTT
once,15,TRBJ1-5,.,TRBV5-8,CASGLRVGSNQPQHF,TGTGCCAGCGGCCTACGGGTGGGTAGCAATCAGCCCCAGCATTTT
.,16,TRBJ1-4,.,TRBV7-9,CASSLAQEGPAEKLFF,TGTGCCAGCAGCTTAGCGCAAGAGGGTCCAGCTGAAAAACTGTTTTTT
once,14,TRBJ2-7,TRBD1,TRBV28,CASTGTGGPYEQYF,TGTGCCAGCACCGGGACAGGGGGCCCCTACGAGCAGTACTTC
.,14,TRBJ1-3,.,TRBV9,CASSGGTVGNTIYF,TGTGCCAGCAGCGGCGGGACGGTTGGAAACACCATATATTTT
.,16,TRBJ2-7,.,TRBV9,CASSPWPFPPKDEQYF,TGTGCCAGCAGCCCCTGGCCCTTCCCTCCAAAAGATGAGCAGTACTTC
once,13,TRBJ2-7,.,TRBV5-6,CASSTGTFGEQYF,TGTGCCAGCAGCACCGGGACATTTGGGGAGCAGTACTTC